This TCR beta chain was documented in a study of T cell responses to AZD1222 COVID-19 vaccine (dated by TCRdb to about 2021). In the study overall: Because spike-specific TCR depth and breadth did not differ between the two schedules, AZD1222 recipients who got a second dose at roughly 4 weeks were pooled with those who got a second dose at roughly 12 weeks. A total of 233 trial participants underwent TCR sequencing, of whom about 210 had received two doses of AZD1222 and around 26 had received two doses of the MenACWY control vaccine. Trial participants were enrolled by age into 18-55, 56-69 and 70-plus year subgroups, with about 150, 28 and 57 TCR-sequenced participants respectively.

The CDR3 regions of human TCRbeta chains were analyzed by immunosequencing. Processing in the source paper ran as follows. Repertoire TCRs were matched against a reference library of SARS-CoV-2-specific TCRs generated with the MIRA antigen-specificity platform. Breadth was defined as the fraction of unique TCRs that were SARS-CoV-2-associated. Depth was defined as the fraction of total T cells that were SARS-CoV-2-associated. Each spike-specific TCR was assigned to its reactive spike region and to a CD4 or CD8 class using the MIRA data. Log10-transformed breadth and depth values were compared by one-way ANOVA with Sidak's multiple comparisons tests. TCRdb took this table from immuneACCESS and kept in-frame rearrangements with V and J called. Such tables lack part of the clones; where checked against another copy, unresolved V genes explain under half of the gap, and the rest is unexplained. V, J and clone size reflect that table, while D and trimming were determined from the DNA. The sample has some 150,000 clones on record, 75% to 95% of them singletons. Over 1.5% of the sample lies in the top ten.

A remark on this clone: Its antigen is not yet known. Within one base of it there is no much larger clone, and no base qualities were kept.

General findings and caveats noted by the study authors: In the small 56-69-year group, the increase in depth fell short of significance, most likely because of low power. Most participants were white British and females outnumbered males, and the authors suggested that clonal diversity may have been underestimated. Reportedly, almost half of the unique spike-specific TCRs recognized epitopes lying outside the regions that are mutated in the B.1.351 and B.1.1.7 variants. Conclusions about previously exposed vaccinees are limited because only six or seven AZD1222 recipients were SARS-CoV-2 seropositive at baseline. A significant rise in spike-specific TCR breadth and depth was observed after two AZD1222 doses relative to day 0 and relative to MenACWY recipients. The whole spike protein was spanned by vaccine-associated CD4 TCRs, and dominant responses were seen in regions 160-218 and 743-854. Because no day 14 peak-response samples were available, the repertoires could be characterized only after the peak T cell response.

CDR1 and CDR2 are drawn from the germline V gene: SGHTA, FQGNSA. V sheds 1 base and J sheds 3 bases, leaving 6 bases between their ends. Spanning cysteine to phenylalanine, the CDR3 consists of 13 amino acids. Here the CDR3 DNA is all that survives: 39 bases in frame from base 1. The time point label corresponds to: baseline before first vaccination. The vaccinee samples were drawn from two UK trials, COV001 and COV002, one of which was a single-blind randomized controlled phase 2/3 trial testing AZD1222 (ChAdOx1 nCoV-19) in healthy adults. Trial participant PBMC samples were collected at day 0 and day 28 after the second dose for TCRbeta chain sequencing.

The sequencing used peripheral blood, collected on day 0 of AZD1222 vaccination. Recombination linked TRBV7-2 to TRBJ1-1; the D segment cannot be called with confidence. This TCR was sampled from an adult in good health. The CDR3 region: CASSLGVYTEAFF. The sequenced DNA is TGTGCCAGCAGCTTAGGGGTTTACACTGAAGCTTTCTTT.